The clone carrying this T cell receptor beta chain came up a few times. What it recognizes is unknown. Losses at the gene ends were 3 bases for V and 1 base for J; bases not matched to a gene: 3. The CDR3 loop spans 15 amino acids. This entry belongs to a study of CD8 T cells in ankylosing spondylitis. Findings and limits, study-wide: The clones that were linked to disease were reported to be significantly enriched in matched synovial fluid samples from ankylosing spondylitis patients. With a CD8+ phenotype, disease-linked clones were relatively rare in peripheral blood. The study identified a TCR beta motif of under ten highly homologous variants that appeared characteristic of ankylosing spondylitis blood.

By quantitative 5'-RACE with molecular barcodes, the TCR beta libraries were made. TCRdb processed the 5' RACE reads anew with MiXCR; each CDR3 protein has one entry. Of just under 550,000 distinct CDR3 sequences in the sample, roughly 12% are singletons; the top ten hold almost 7%. This clonotype was sampled from a male donor with ankylosing spondylitis. Sequenced material: blood, either unsorted or a sorted T cell fraction (not recorded which). The V gene is TRBV12-3 or TRBV12-4, the J gene TRBJ1-1; 9 positions agree with TRBD1. The CDR3 DNA follows: TGTGCCAGCAGTTTGGGGACAGGGAGGAACACTGAAGCTTTCTTT. Translating gives CASSLGTGRNTEAFF.